These 15 T cell receptor beta chains share one sample of origin, sequenced in a study of blood T cell repertoires in COVID-19 (TCRdb year 2020). Library prep was done by the immunoSEQ multiplex PCR assay. Entries here come from immuneACCESS through TCRdb and include only in-frame sequences with V and J called. Some clones fail to appear in such tables; in the studies checked, an unresolved V gene covers under half of the shortfall, and the cause of the remainder is unknown. The sample has about 220,000 clones on record, 65% to 85% of them singletons. The biggest ten clones account for around 13% of the sample. The sample comprised peripheral blood. The receptors originated from a human donor in a cohort sampled during active COVID-19.

The V gene is TRBV6-4, the J gene TRBJ2-7; D is unclear. CDR3 length: 11 residues. Deletions cut 7 bases from V and 1 base from J, with 5 bases between. Germline CDR1 MRHNA, CDR2 SNTAGT. This CDR3 is CASTSSYEQYF. For the CDR3, the DNA is TGTGCCAGCACCAGTTCCTACGAGCAGTACTTC.

The table lists this clone with many counts. This chain joins TRBV15 and TRBJ1-6, with D uncertain. Germline values: CDR1 LNHNV, CDR2 YYDKDF (reference sequence). The length of the CDR3 is 14 residues. The germline V and J ends were trimmed by 5 bases and 0 bases, with 5 bases remaining between them. CDR3 loop: CATSGSSYNSPLHF. The DNA of the CDR3 is TGTGCCACCAGCGGGAGCTCCTATAATTCACCCCTCCACTTT.

The J gene is TRBJ1-4, the V gene TRBV19; the D gene is possibly TRBD1 (6 bases). V lost 2 bases to trimming and J lost 7 bases, with 14 bases between them. This CDR3 is 15 amino acids long. Germline V gene sequence: CDR1 LNHDA, CDR2 SQIVND (reference sequence). CDR3 residues: CASSIMGQVIEKLFF. CDR3 coding DNA: TGTGCCAGTAGTATAATGGGACAAGTGATTGAAAAACTGTTTTTT. Full variable domain (outside the CDR3, taken from reference TRBV19 and TRBJ1-4): DGGITQSPKYLFRKEGQNVTLSCEQNLNHDAMYWYRQDPGQGLRLIYYSQIVNDFQKGDIAEGYSVSREKKESFPLTVTSAQKNPTAFYLCASSIMGQVIEKLFFGSGTQLSVL.

This sequence joins TRBV11-3 and TRBJ1-3; TRBD1 agrees at 8 bases. This CDR3 contains 18 residues. CDR1 is SGHNT and CDR2 is YENEEA in the germline V gene. Unmatched junction bases numbered 11, after V lost 4 bases and J lost 0 bases. The CDR3: CASSSYRGQGASGNTIYF. The CDR3 nucleotides are TGTGCCAGCAGCTCCTACCGTGGACAGGGTGCCTCTGGAAACACCATATATTTT.

V usage is TRBV19 and J usage is TRBJ1-5; D gene ambiguous. Germline V gene data show CDR1 as LNHDA and CDR2 as SQIVND (reference sequence). Trimming shortened V by 6 bases and J by 7 bases, and 16 bases separated the two germline ends. The CDR3 loop spans 14 amino acids. The CDR3 DNA follows: TGTGCCAGTAGGCTGAGGCCCGGAGGACAGCCCCAGCATTTT. Its protein product is CASRLRPGGQPQHF.

This chain joins TRBV6-5 and TRBJ1-5; D gene uncertain. The length of the CDR3 is 15 residues. Germline values: CDR1 MNHEY, CDR2 SVGAGI. V shed 2 bases and J shed 1 base, with 9 bases lying between them. In DNA, the CDR3 is TGTGCCAGCAGTTACGGAGGTTTGAGCAATCAGCCCCAGCATTTT. Protein sequence: CASSYGGLSNQPQHF.

This chain joins TRBV10-3 and TRBJ1-1; TRBD1 agrees at 9 bases. Germline V gene sequence: CDR1 ENHRY, CDR2 SYGVKD. This CDR3 is 14 amino acids long. Germline trimming cut 6 bases from V and 10 bases from J; bases unmatched to any gene: 12. Written as DNA, the CDR3 is TGTGCCATCAGCCTCGATCGGGACAGGGCCCGAGCTTTCTTT. Protein sequence: CAISLDRDRARAFF.

The gene calls are TRBV28 and TRBJ1-2; 9 nucleotides line up with TRBD1. V dropped 2 bases and J dropped 6; count of bases not matched to a gene: 4. Germline lookup yields CDR1 MDHEN and CDR2 SYDVKM. This CDR3 has 14 amino acids. The CDR3 DNA is TGTGCCAGCAGTTTAGCGGGACAGGGAGATGGCTACACCTTC. Protein product: CASSLAGQGDGYTF.

This clone was found a few times. V usage is TRBV6-5 and J usage is TRBJ2-7; 10 bases align to TRBD1. The germline CDR1 and CDR2 sequences are MNHEY and SVGAGI. Trimming took 6 bases from V and 12 from J; bases not matched to a gene: 8. This CDR3 comprises 12 residues. This chain's CDR3 is CASRDDRGRWYF. As DNA, the CDR3 is TGTGCCAGCAGGGACGACAGGGGGCGTTGGTACTTC.

The chain has TRBV11-2 and TRBJ2-3; 7 bases map to TRBD1. This CDR3 spans 15 amino acids. Looked up from germline, CDR1 is SGHAT and CDR2 is FQNNGV. V lost 2 bases, J lost 2 bases, and 4 bases stayed unmatched. CDR3 sequence: CASSLTGAFTDTQYF. DNA for the CDR3: TGTGCCAGCAGCTTAACAGGGGCCTTCACAGATACGCAGTATTTT. Drawing the rest from reference TRBV11-2 and TRBJ2-3, the complete variable domain is EAGVAQSPRYKIIEKRQSVAFWCNPISGHATLYWYQQILGQGPKLLIQFQNNGVVDDSQLPKDRFSAERLKGVDSTLKIQPAKLEDSAVYLCASSLTGAFTDTQYFGPGTRLTVL.

This clone was observed a single time. The chain recombines TRBV29-1 with TRBJ2-3; D is possibly TRBD2 (5 bases). Trimming stripped 7 bases from V and 4 bases from J, with 18 bases between. This CDR3 has 14 amino acids. In germline, CDR1 is SQVTM, CDR2 ANQGSEA. Here the CDR3 reads CSGRAGDSSDTQYF. The CDR3 DNA reads as TGCAGCGGGCGGGCAGGCGATTCCTCAGATACGCAGTATTTT.

There are a few counts of this clone. The J gene is TRBJ1-3, the V gene TRBV5-1, with D hard to call. The CDR3 loop spans 12 amino acids. Germline-derived CDR1 and CDR2 are SGHRS and YFSETQ. V lost 2 bases and J lost 4, with 4 bases in between. Here the CDR3 DNA reads TGCGCCAGCAGCTTCTCGGGAAACACCATATATTTT. Translation gives CASSFSGNTIYF.

The chain employs TRBV6-5 and TRBJ2-3, with TRBD2 as a possible D gene (5 bases). Per the germline V gene, CDR1 is MNHEY and CDR2 is SVGAGI. CDR3 length: 15 amino acids. The germline V and J ends were trimmed by 5 bases and 0 bases, with 12 bases remaining between them. The chain's CDR3 is CASSQTKRSTDTQYF. The DNA of the CDR3 is TGTGCCAGCAGTCAAACCAAGCGGAGCACAGATACGCAGTATTTT.

This chain uses TRBV7-9 with TRBJ1-1; TRBD1 matches at 7 bases. Germline CDR1 and CDR2: SEHNR and FQNEAQ (reference sequence). The ends lost 4 bases at V and 8 bases at J; junction bases unmatched: 7. The CDR3 has 13 residues. The chain's CDR3 is CASSSSGTDEAFF. The CDR3 DNA is TGTGCCAGCAGCTCATCCGGGACAGACGAAGCTTTCTTT. Looking up the rest from reference TRBV7-9 and TRBJ1-1 gives the full variable domain: DTGVSQNPRHKITKRGQNVTFRCDPISEHNRLYWYRQTLGQGPEFLTYFQNEAQLEKSRLLSDRFSAERPKGSFSTLEIQRTEQGDSAMYLCASSSSGTDEAFFGQGTRLTVV.

The rearrangement uses TRBV19 and TRBJ2-7, with D possibly TRBD1 on 5 matching bases. CDR3 size: 12 residues. CDR1 and CDR2 from the germline V gene are LNHDA and SQIVND (reference sequence). V gave up 7 bases and J gave up 1 base, with 8 bases separating them. The CDR3 sequence: CASTGSSYEQYF. The CDR3, as DNA: TGTGCCAGTACAGGGTCATCCTACGAGCAGTACTTC.